A selection of T cell receptor beta chains follows, all from one sample in a study of tumor-infiltrating lymphocytes in primary liver carcinoma. TCRdb redid the calling of the multiplex PCR reads with MiXCR, one entry per CDR3 protein. The sample contains fewer than 350,000 distinct CDR3 sequences, less than 65% of which appear only once. The sequencing input was peripheral blood. The receptors come from a man aged 35 to 55 with primary liver carcinoma and hepatitis B virus infection. CDR3s include the opening cysteine and the closing phenylalanine or tryptophan. Each record gives: D gene, CDR3 length, J gene, V gene, clone size, CDR3 protein, CDR3 DNA. The D gene is left open where the match is weak. Size is stated for part of the rows, as once, few or many counts, or as a class when the clone is expanded.

TRBD2,14,TRBJ2-7,TRBV5-6,.,CASGLGAGSYEQYF,TGTGCCAGCGGCTTGGGAGCGGGATCCTACGAGCAGTACTTC
.,18,TRBJ1-1,TRBV11-2,many,CASSLEGGIGRLNTEAFF,TGTGCCAGCAGCTTAGAGGGAGGAATAGGACGGTTGAACACTGAAGCTTTCTTT
.,12,TRBJ2-1,TRBV29-1,few,CSVGLGGGEQFF,TGCAGCGTTGGACTAGGGGGGGGTGAGCAGTTCTTC
TRBD2,15,TRBJ2-1,TRBV11-3,.,CDSSLDPSGYNEQFF,TGTGACAGTAGCTTAGATCCTAGCGGGTACAATGAGCAGTTCTTC
.,12,TRBJ1-1,TRBV11-2,.,CATSRPNRESFF,TGTGCCACCAGCCGGCCGAACAGGGAATCTTTCTTT
.,13,TRBJ2-2,TRBV11-2,many,CASSPAGTGELFF,TGTGCCAGCAGCCCTGCCGGGACCGGGGAGCTGTTTTTT
.,15,TRBJ2-1,TRBV11-2,.,CASSGPGNLYNKQFF,TGTGCAAGCAGCGGGCCGGGAAATCTTTACAATAAGCAGTTCTTC
TRBD1,12,TRBJ1-2,TRBV11-2,.,CASSPVGTGVLF,TGTGCTAGCAGCCCTGTCGGGACAGGAGTCCTCTTC
.,14,TRBJ2-1,TRBV11-2,.,CASSLSVFGNEQFF,TGTGCCAGCAGCTTATCAGTGTTCGGCAATGAGCAGTTCTTC
.,13,TRBJ2-7,TRBV30,.,CAWSAGLSYEQYF,TGTGCCTGGAGTGCGGGCCTTTCCTACGAGCAGTACTTC
TRBD2,16,TRBJ2-5,TRBV6-1,once,CASGKASGGAGETQYF,TGTGCCAGCGGCAAAGCTAGCGGGGGGGCGGGGGAGACCCAGTACTTC
.,12,TRBJ2-1,TRBV24-1,.,CATEGGLDEQFF,TGTGCCACCGAGGGGGGTCTGGATGAGCAGTTCTTC
TRBD1,16,TRBJ2-2,TRBV10-3,.,CAISEGTDAKTGELLF,TGTGCCATCAGTGAGGGGACAGACGCGAAGACCGGGGAGCTGTTATTT
TRBD1,15,TRBJ2-1,TRBV6-5,many,CASSYRPGTGLEQFF,TGTGCCAGCAGTTACCGTCCCGGGACAGGGTTGGAGCAGTTCTTC
.,15,TRBJ2-3,TRBV7-9,.,CASSRWQGGTDTQYF,TGTGCCAGCAGCCGTTGGCAGGGCGGCACAGATACGCAGTATTTT
.,14,TRBJ1-4,TRBV10-3,.,CATRSSATNEKLFF,TGTGCCACCCGGAGCTCTGCAACTAATGAAAAACTGTTTTTT
.,14,TRBJ2-7,TRBV5-1,.,CASSLAGGHAEQYF,TGCGCCAGCAGCTTGGCTGGGGGGCACGCCGAGCAGTACTTC
TRBD2,16,TRBJ2-3,TRBV6-6,.,CTSSPSGTTSTDTQYF,TGTACCAGCAGCCCGTCCGGGACTACCTCCACAGATACGCAGTATTTT
.,16,TRBJ2-1,TRBV11-2,.,CASSEARLEGNSEQFF,TGTGCCAGCAGCGAAGCCAGACTAGAGGGAAACAGTGAGCAGTTCTTC
TRBD1,14,TRBJ2-5,TRBV6-1,many,CASTETGMGETQYF,TGTGCCAGCACAGAGACAGGGATGGGAGAGACCCAGTACTTC
.,15,TRBJ1-5,TRBV4-2,many,CASSQERVNNQPQHF,TGTGCCAGCAGCCAAGAGAGGGTTAACAATCAGCCCCAGCATTTT
.,13,TRBJ2-7,TRBV29-1,many,CSVGSAITYEQYF,TGCAGCGTTGGAAGTGCCATAACCTACGAGCAGTACTTC
.,15,TRBJ1-1,TRBV5-5,.,CASSSKCGGDTEAFF,TGTGCCAGCAGCTCGAAGTGTGGTGGGGACACTGAAGCTTTCTTT
TRBD1,13,TRBJ1-1,TRBV10-2,once,CASSEKGATEVFF,TGCGCCAGCAGTGAAAAGGGGGCGACTGAAGTTTTCTTC
.,15,TRBJ2-5,TRBV6-6,.,CVSSYKRTGQETQYF,TGTGTCAGCAGTTACAAACGCACCGGACAAGAGACCCAGTACTTC
TRBD2,18,TRBJ2-7,TRBV6-6,few,CASSYWGLAGVASYEQYF,TGTGCCAGCAGTTACTGGGGACTAGCGGGGGTCGCGTCCTACGAGCAGTACTTC
.,15,TRBJ1-3,TRBV4-1,.,CASSQPWASGNTIYF,TGCGCCAGCAGCCAGCCCTGGGCCTCTGGAAACACCATATATTTT
.,13,TRBJ2-3,TRBV11-3,.,CASSPRASDTQYF,TGTGCCAGCAGCCCTCGGGCCTCAGATACGCAATATTTT
.,13,TRBJ2-7,TRBV6-2/TRBV6-3,.,CASSHWTTCEQYF,TGTGCCAGCAGTCACTGGACTACCTGCGAGCAGTACTTC
TRBD2,14,TRBJ2-5,TRBV6-1,few,CASSDASGVQTQYF,TGTGCCAGCAGTGACGCTAGCGGTGTACAGACCCAGTACTTC
.,15,TRBJ2-1,TRBV11-2,.,CASSLGGRGDNGQFF,TGTGCCAGCAGCTTAGGGGGTCGGGGTGACAATGGGCAGTTCTTC
TRBD2,17,TRBJ2-2,TRBV6-2/TRBV6-3,many,CASSLLAGGPNTGELFF,TGTGCCAGCAGTTTACTAGCGGGAGGCCCGAACACCGGGGAGCTGTTTTTT
TRBD1,16,TRBJ1-2,TRBV28,few,CASSQGGSTSNYGYTF,TGTGCCAGCAGCCAGGGGGGCAGCACTTCTAACTATGGCTACACCTTC
.,14,TRBJ1-1,TRBV27,.,CASSRGGVGTEAFF,TGTGCCAGCAGCCGTGGAGGGGTCGGAACTGAAGCTTTCTTT